This T cell receptor (beta chain) was recorded in a study of beta chain features in type 1 diabetes. About this clone itself: Its antigen remains unidentified.

Trimming shortened V by 6 bases and J by 8 bases, and 19 bases separated the two germline ends. CDR1 and CDR2 (germline): MNHEY, SVGAGI. CDR3 length: 14 amino acids. All of the isolated RNA was reverse transcribed, so expressed TCRB transcripts were sequenced. Here immunoSEQ multiplex PCR was the method, and the copy in TCRdb shows in-frame clones only, minus some. The data show 150,000 to 200,000 clones, with 10% to 15% seen just once and around 0.63% held by the top ten. Sorting with CD45RO/CCR7/CD25/CD127/CD95/CD27 yielded naive, central memory, regulatory and stem-like memory CD4+ cells. Study results and limitations: HLA effects on TCRB rearrangement stayed unresolved here.

The gene calls are TRBV6-5 and TRBJ1-1; no reliable D call. The source material was central memory CD4+ T cells from blood. The receptor's source is a woman aged 18-30 years in good health. In nucleotides, the CDR3 is TGTGCCAGCAGACCCCCGGCGGGGATGAGGGAAGCTTTCTTT. Its protein is CASRPPAGMREAFF.